This entry describes one T cell receptor (beta chain). The junction departs from the called germline gene at one end, perhaps through a read error. This entry is derived from a study of PD-L1 blockade in urothelial cancer. Study information: Blood-derived samples held a median around 140,000 T cells.

Synthetic TCR analog templates were spiked into all PCRs individually. Here immunoSEQ multiplex PCR was the method, and the copy in TCRdb shows in-frame clones only, minus some. The sample holds 35,000 to 40,000 clones, approximately 80% seen once. This CDR3 spans 15 amino acids. The germline gives CDR1 MRHNA, CDR2 SNTAGT. This rearrangement joins TRBV6-4 to TRBJ1-1; 8 bases match TRBD1. The sample consisted of PBMCs, taken around atezolizumab (anti-PD-L1) treatment. This TCR came from a man between 60 and 75 years old with urothelial cancer. The CDR3 DNA sequence: TGTGCCAGCAGTGACTCTTGGGCAGGGGGCAAGGAGTTGGTCTTT. It is translated as CASSDSWAGGKELVF.